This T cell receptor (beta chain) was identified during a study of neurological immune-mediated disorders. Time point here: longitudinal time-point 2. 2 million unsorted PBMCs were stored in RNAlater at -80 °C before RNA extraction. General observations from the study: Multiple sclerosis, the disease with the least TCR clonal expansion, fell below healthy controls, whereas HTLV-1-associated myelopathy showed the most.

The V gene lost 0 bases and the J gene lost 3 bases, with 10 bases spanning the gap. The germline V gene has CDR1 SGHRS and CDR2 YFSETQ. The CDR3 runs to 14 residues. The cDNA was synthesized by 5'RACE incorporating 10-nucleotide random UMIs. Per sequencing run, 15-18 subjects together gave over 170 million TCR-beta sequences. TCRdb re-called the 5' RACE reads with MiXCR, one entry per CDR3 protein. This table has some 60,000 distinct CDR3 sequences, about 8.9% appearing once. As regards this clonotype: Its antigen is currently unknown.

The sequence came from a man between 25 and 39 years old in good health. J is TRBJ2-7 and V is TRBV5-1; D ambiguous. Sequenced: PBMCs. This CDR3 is CASSLGGGYYEQYF. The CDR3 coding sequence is TGCGCCAGCAGCTTGGGAGGTGGATACTACGAGCAGTACTTC. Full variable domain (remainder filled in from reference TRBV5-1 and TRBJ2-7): KAGVTQTPRYLIKTRGQQVTLSCSPISGHRSVSWYQQTPGQGLQFLFEYFSETQRNKGNFPGRFSGRQFSNSRSEMNVSTLELGDSALYLCASSLGGGYYEQYFGPGTRLTVT.